One T cell receptor beta chain is described in this entry. Its specificity is not known. Trimming took 3 bases from V and 7 from J; bases not matched to a gene: 9. Germline V gene sequence: CDR1 MGHDK, CDR2 SYGVNS. This CDR3 has 15 residues. This entry comes from a study of shared clonotypes between healthy human individuals. Study at large: The study used three CD4 naive, three CD4 memory, two CD8 naive and one CD8 memory plate per donor.

Study-wide findings and caveats: Clonotype sharing among donors likely depends on sequencing depth.

The protocol was immunoSEQ multiplex PCR, while the TCRdb copy is restricted to in-frame clones and leaves out a portion. The sample holds some 79,000 clones, 62% seen once. Sequencing was performed on memory CD8+ T cells sorted from blood. Subset of the sample: CD45RO+ cells pooled with CCR7-negative TemRA cells. The source of this sequence is a man aged 25 to 40 in good health. The chain couples TRBV25-1 to TRBJ2-1, with 7 nucleotides matching TRBD1. This CDR3 reads CASSDPGTASNEQFF. CDR3 sequence (DNA): TGTGCCAGCAGTGATCCCGGGACAGCCTCGAATGAGCAGTTCTTC. Full variable domain (rest looked up from reference TRBV25-1 and TRBJ2-1): EADIYQTPRYLVIGTGKKITLECSQTMGHDKMYWYQQDPGMELHLIHYSYGVNSTEKGDLSSESTVSRIRTEHFPLTLESARPSHTSQYLCASSDPGTASNEQFFGPGTRLTVL.